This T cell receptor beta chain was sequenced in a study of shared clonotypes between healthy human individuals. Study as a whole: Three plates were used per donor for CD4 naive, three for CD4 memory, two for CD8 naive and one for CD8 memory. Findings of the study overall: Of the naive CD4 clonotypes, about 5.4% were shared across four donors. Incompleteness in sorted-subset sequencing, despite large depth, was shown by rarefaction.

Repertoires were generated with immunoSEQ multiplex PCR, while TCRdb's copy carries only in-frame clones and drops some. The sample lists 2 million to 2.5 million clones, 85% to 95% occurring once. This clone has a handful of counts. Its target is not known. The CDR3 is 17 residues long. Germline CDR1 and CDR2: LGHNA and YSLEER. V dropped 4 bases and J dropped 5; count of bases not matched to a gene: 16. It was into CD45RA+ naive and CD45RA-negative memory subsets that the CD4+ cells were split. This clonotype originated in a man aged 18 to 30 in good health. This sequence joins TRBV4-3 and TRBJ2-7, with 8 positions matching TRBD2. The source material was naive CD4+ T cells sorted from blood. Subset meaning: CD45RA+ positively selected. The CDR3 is CASSPGASGSTVNEQYF. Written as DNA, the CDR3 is TGCGCCAGCAGCCCTGGAGCCAGCGGGAGTACGGTCAACGAGCAGTACTTC.